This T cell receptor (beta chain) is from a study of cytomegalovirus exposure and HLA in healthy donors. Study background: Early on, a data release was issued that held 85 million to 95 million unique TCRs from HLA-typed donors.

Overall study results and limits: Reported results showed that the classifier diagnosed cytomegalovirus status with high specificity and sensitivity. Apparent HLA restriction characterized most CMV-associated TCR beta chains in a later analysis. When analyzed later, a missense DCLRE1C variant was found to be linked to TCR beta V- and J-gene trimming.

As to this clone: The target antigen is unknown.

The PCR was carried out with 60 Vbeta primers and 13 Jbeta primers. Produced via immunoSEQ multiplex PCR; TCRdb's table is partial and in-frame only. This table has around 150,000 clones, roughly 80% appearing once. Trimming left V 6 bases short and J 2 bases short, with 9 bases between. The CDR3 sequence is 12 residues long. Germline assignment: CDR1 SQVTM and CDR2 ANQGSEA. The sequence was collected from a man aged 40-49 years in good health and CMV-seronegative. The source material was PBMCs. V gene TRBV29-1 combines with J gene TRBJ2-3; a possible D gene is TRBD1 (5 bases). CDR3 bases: TGCAGCGTAGGGGTCTACACAGATACGCAGTATTTT. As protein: CSVGVYTDTQYF.